The sequence of this T cell receptor (beta chain) was determined in a study of blood T cell repertoires in COVID-19. Germline CDR1 reads SEHNR; CDR2 reads FQNEAQ (reference sequence). This CDR3 is 14 amino acids long. The V end lost 3 bases, the J end lost 6 bases, and 14 bases lay between the germline ends. Here immunoSEQ multiplex PCR was the method, and the copy in TCRdb shows in-frame clones only, minus some. The data hold just under 65,000 clones, with about 78% observed a single time. Sequencing was carried out using peripheral blood. V usage is TRBV7-9 and J usage is TRBJ1-2; the D gene is possibly TRBD1 (6 bases). The receptor's source is a woman older than 75 with acute or convalescent COVID-19. The CDR3 coding sequence is TGTGCCAGCAGCTTCAGGGGAATGCGAGATGGCTACACCTTC. This gives the protein CASSFRGMRDGYTF.